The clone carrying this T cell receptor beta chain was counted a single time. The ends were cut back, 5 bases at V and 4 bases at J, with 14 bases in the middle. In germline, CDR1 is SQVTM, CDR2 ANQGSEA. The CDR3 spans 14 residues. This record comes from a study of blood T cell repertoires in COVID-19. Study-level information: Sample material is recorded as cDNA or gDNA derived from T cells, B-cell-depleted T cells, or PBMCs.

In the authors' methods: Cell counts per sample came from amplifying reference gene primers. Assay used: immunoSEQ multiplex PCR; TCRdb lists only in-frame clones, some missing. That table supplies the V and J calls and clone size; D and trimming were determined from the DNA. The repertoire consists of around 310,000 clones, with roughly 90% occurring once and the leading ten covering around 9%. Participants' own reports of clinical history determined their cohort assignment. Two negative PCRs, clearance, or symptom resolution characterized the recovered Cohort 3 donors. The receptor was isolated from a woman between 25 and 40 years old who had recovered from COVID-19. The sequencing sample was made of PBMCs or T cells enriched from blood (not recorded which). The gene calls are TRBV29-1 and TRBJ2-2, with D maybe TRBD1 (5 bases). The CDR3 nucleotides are TGCAGCGTTAAAGGGGCAGTAGGCACCGGGGAGCTGTTTTTT. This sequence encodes CSVKGAVGTGELFF.